The 11 T cell receptor beta chains presented below share a single source sample, sequenced in a study of blood T cell repertoires in COVID-19. The method was immunoSEQ multiplex PCR; TCRdb's version includes in-frame clones alone and lacks a portion of them. This sample has about 200,000 clones, with approximately 90% found just once. The material sequenced was peripheral blood. These receptors all come from a man aged 45-65 years with COVID-19, enrolled during active disease.

J is TRBJ2-7 and V is TRBV19; possibly TRBD1 for D (6 bases). The CDR3 spans 16 residues. Trimming cost V 5 bases and J 2 bases, with 19 bases left between them. In germline, CDR1 is LNHDA, CDR2 SQIVND (reference sequence). CDR3: CASSGRDRTYAYEQYF. For the CDR3, the DNA is TGTGCCAGTAGTGGAAGAGACAGGACCTACGCCTACGAGCAGTACTTC.

The chain couples TRBV6-2 or TRBV6-3 to TRBJ1-3; possible D gene TRBD1, 5 bases. The CDR3 runs 17 residues. CDR1 is MNHEY, CDR2 SVGEGT, per germline. V was trimmed by 5 bases and J by 3 bases, leaving 20 bases between them. The CDR3 DNA reads as TGTGCCAGCAGTAACCTTGGACGGGGGAAACTTGGAAACACCATATATTTT. This translates into CASSNLGRGKLGNTIYF.

The rearrangement joins TRBV5-1 to TRBJ2-5; 7 bases are shared with TRBD1. The CDR3 spans 13 residues. V lost 4 bases to trimming and J lost 5 bases; unmatched junction nucleotides: 5. Germline V lookup: CDR1 SGHRS, CDR2 YFSETQ. The CDR3 loop reads CASSIDRVETQYF. In nucleotides, the CDR3 is TGCGCCAGCAGCATTGACAGGGTGGAGACCCAGTACTTC.

The chain has TRBV3-1 (or the pseudogene TRBV3-2) and TRBJ2-1, with D possibly being TRBD2 (6 bases). CDR3 length equals 16 residues. Trimming removed 0 bases at V and 5 bases at J, with 14 bases between. Germline lookup yields CDR1 LGHDT and CDR2 YNNKEL (reference sequence). The CDR3 loop reads CASSQDGGTANNEQFF. CDR3 nucleotide sequence: TGTGCCAGCAGCCAAGATGGGGGGACGGCTAACAATGAGCAGTTCTTC.

The genes are TRBV5-1 and TRBJ2-3; 12 positions agree with TRBD2. Trimming cost V 4 bases and J 5 bases; bases outside gene matches: 8. In germline, CDR1 is SGHRS, CDR2 YFSETQ. The CDR3 is 16 residues long. The CDR3 DNA follows: TGCGCCAGCAGCACGGGACTAGCGGGCATGGGAGATACGCAGTATTTT. It encodes CASSTGLAGMGDTQYF.

This sequence joins TRBV6-5 and TRBJ2-1; D might be TRBD2 (5 bases). V lost 0 bases and J 7 bases, leaving 16 bases between the germline ends. CDR3 length: 16 amino acids. Germline lookup yields CDR1 MNHEY and CDR2 SVGAGI. The CDR3 protein is CASSYSTRGGRNEQFF. For the CDR3, the DNA is TGTGCCAGCAGTTACTCGACCCGCGGAGGAAGGAATGAGCAGTTCTTC.

The chain couples TRBV5-1 to TRBJ2-3; 14 bases line up with TRBD2. V was pared by 1 base and J by 4 bases, with 5 bases of the junction left unmatched. From germline, CDR1 is SGHRS and CDR2 YFSETQ. The CDR3 has 17 residues. In nucleotides, the CDR3 is TGCGCCAGCAGCTTGTCGAGACTAGCGGGAGGGGCAGATACGCAGTATTTT. Its translation: CASSLSRLAGGADTQYF.

For this clone: Other DNA sequences within the sample encode an identical CDR3. V is TRBV2 and J is TRBJ2-7; 8 nucleotides line up with TRBD1. This CDR3 spans 13 amino acids. The junction had 4 bases not matched to a gene; V was cut back by 3 bases and J by 6 bases. Per the germline V gene, CDR1 is SNHLY and CDR2 is FYNNEI. The CDR3 sequence: CASSEDRVREQYF. The CDR3 DNA reads as TGTGCCAGCAGTGAGGACAGGGTACGCGAGCAGTACTTC.

The chain has TRBV6-5 and TRBJ2-7; D is possibly TRBD2 (6 bases). Germline lookup yields CDR1 MNHEY and CDR2 SVGAGI. Trimming stripped 0 bases from V and 5 bases from J, with 11 bases between. The CDR3 is made up of 14 amino acids. The CDR3 bases are TGTGCCAGCAGTTACTCAGCACTAGCCAACGAGCAGTACTTC. Translating it yields CASSYSALANEQYF.

The rearrangement joins TRBV10-1 to TRBJ2-3, with D maybe TRBD1 (6 bases). The CDR3 spans 15 residues. Trimming removed 3 bases from V and 0 bases from J, with 10 bases in between. The germline V gene encodes CDR1 WNHNN and CDR2 SYGVQD (reference sequence). The CDR3 loop reads CASSEGTTSTDTQYF. CDR3 nucleotide sequence: TGCGCCAGCAGTGAAGGGACAACTAGCACAGATACGCAGTATTTT.

J is TRBJ2-1 and V is TRBV4-2, with 7 bases matching TRBD2. The J segment lost 4 bases and the V segment lost 0 bases, leaving 6 bases of the junction unmatched. Germline assignment: CDR1 LGHNA and CDR2 YNFKEQ. The CDR3 loop spans 16 amino acids. The CDR3 DNA sequence: TGTGCCAGCAGCCAAGAGGGCGGGGGACTGTACAATGAGCAGTTCTTC. This codes for CASSQEGGGLYNEQFF.